These 10 T cell receptor beta chains were sequenced from one sample in a study of blood T cell repertoires in COVID-19. The repertoire was sequenced with immunoSEQ multiplex PCR; TCRdb's copy has only in-frame clones and lacks some. The sample has about 110,000 clones; roughly 91% are singletons. Input material: peripheral blood. All receptors come from a woman aged 50 to 65 with acute or convalescent COVID-19.

This sequence joins TRBV19 and TRBJ2-3, with D possibly matching TRBD1 (6 bases). CDR3 length: 12 residues. V was clipped by 2 bases and J by 9 bases, with 9 bases between them. Germline loops: CDR1 LNHDA, CDR2 SQIVND (reference sequence). This chain's CDR3 is CASSIQGYTQYF. The CDR3 region has the DNA TGTGCCAGTAGTATACAGGGGTACACGCAGTATTTT.

V gene TRBV24-1 combines with J gene TRBJ1-2, with 11 bases fitting TRBD1. This CDR3 region has 15 residues. V dropped 5 bases and J dropped 7; count of bases not matched to a gene: 8. From germline, CDR1 is KGHDR and CDR2 SFDVKD. CDR3 nucleotides: TGTGCCACCAGTGCCTCTCGAGGACAGGGGGCTGGCTACACCTTC. It specifies CATSASRGQGAGYTF.

V usage is TRBV5-1 and J usage is TRBJ2-1; D uncertain. Deletions cut 7 bases from V and 2 bases from J, with 13 bases between. Germline-derived CDR1 and CDR2 are SGHRS and YFSETQ. This CDR3 spans 14 amino acids. The CDR3 bases are TGCGCCAGCCAGGTTGGCCAGACCTACAATGAGCAGTTCTTC. Translated, it gives CASQVGQTYNEQFF.

The CDR3 is CASSLDGTGDGQPQHF. The CDR3 nucleotides are TGCGCCAGCAGCTTGGACGGGACAGGGGATGGACAGCCCCAGCATTTT. This sequence joins TRBV5-1 and TRBJ1-5; 10 bases agree with TRBD1. With 0 bases clipped from V and 7 bases from J, the junction kept 7 bases outside the gene matches. This CDR3 is built from 16 residues. The V gene's germline CDR1 is SGHRS and CDR2 YFSETQ.

The chain carries TRBV2 and TRBJ2-3; 8 nucleotides align to TRBD2. Germline assignment: CDR1 SNHLY and CDR2 FYNNEI. Trimming cost V 8 bases and J 5 bases; bases outside gene matches: 9. The CDR3 length is 14 residues. CDR3 sequence: CASSGGRAGDTQYF. Written as DNA, the CDR3 is TGTGCCAGCTCGGGGGGGCGGGCTGGAGATACGCAGTATTTT.

The V call is TRBV6-2 or TRBV6-3, the J call TRBJ1-4, with no clear D. Per germline, CDR1 MNHEY and CDR2 SVGEGT. The CDR3 runs to 15 residues. V was cut by 2 bases and J by 4 bases, with 11 bases left in between. The CDR3 nucleotides are TGTGCCAGCAGTTACGAAGGCAGACTTAATGAAAAACTGTTTTTT. As protein: CASSYEGRLNEKLFF.

The J gene is TRBJ2-2, the V gene TRBV15, with D maybe TRBD1 (5 bases). The CDR3 spans 15 residues. Trimming stripped 0 bases from V and 7 bases from J, with 12 bases between. In germline, CDR1 is LNHNV, CDR2 YYDKDF (reference sequence). The CDR3 here is CATSREIPGYGELFF. As DNA, the CDR3 is TGTGCCACCAGCAGAGAGATTCCAGGGTACGGGGAGCTGTTTTTT.

The chain employs TRBV2 and TRBJ1-1; 11 nucleotides agree with TRBD1. V trimming: 1 base; J trimming: 8 bases; junction bases outside the gene matches: 3. CDR3 length: 14 residues. In germline, CDR1 is SNHLY, CDR2 FYNNEI. The CDR3: CASSEGWTGGEAFF. CDR3 bases: TGTGCCAGCAGTGAAGGTTGGACAGGGGGCGAAGCTTTCTTT.

The chain carries TRBV2 and TRBJ2-3; TRBD2 agrees at 12 bases. Losses at the gene ends were 4 bases for V and 0 bases for J; bases not matched to a gene: 8. This CDR3 contains 18 residues. Germline values: CDR1 SNHLY, CDR2 FYNNEI. DNA of the CDR3: TGTGCCAGCAGTGCGGCTAGCGGGAGGGCCACGAGCACAGATACGCAGTATTTT. This gives the protein CASSAASGRATSTDTQYF.

This chain joins TRBV28 and TRBJ2-6; D is possibly TRBD1 (6 bases). V dropped 8 bases and J dropped 0 bases, with 14 bases sitting between them. The CDR3 is 16 amino acids. Germline loops: CDR1 MDHEN, CDR2 SYDVKM. CDR3: CASSPGAPSGANVLTF. The CDR3 nucleotides are TGTGCCAGCTCCCCAGGGGCCCCCTCTGGGGCCAACGTCCTGACTTTC.